The 21 T cell receptor beta chains below all came from one sample that was sequenced in a study of cytomegalovirus exposure and HLA in healthy donors. In the PCR, 60 Vbeta and 13 Jbeta primers were used. The repertoire was sequenced with immunoSEQ multiplex PCR; TCRdb's copy has only in-frame clones and lacks some. The data hold approximately 91,000 clones, with around 68% observed a single time. The sample was PBMCs. The receptors were gathered from a female donor in good health and CMV-seronegative.

This clone was observed a few times. The chain couples TRBV6-5 to TRBJ1-1; tentative D call: TRBD1 (5 bases). The V and J ends lost 2 bases and 1 base respectively, with 14 bases between them. The CDR3 consists of 16 residues. Germline-derived CDR1 and CDR2 are MNHEY and SVGAGI. The CDR3 DNA is TGTGCCAGCAGTTACGGGGGGAGTGAGGGGAACACTGAAGCTTTCTTT. Translating gives CASSYGGSEGNTEAFF.

This chain uses TRBV9 with TRBJ2-3; perhaps TRBD1 as D (6 bases). The germline V and J ends were trimmed by 3 bases and 0 bases, with 20 bases remaining between them. CDR3 length: 18 amino acids. CDR1 and CDR2 (germline): SGDLS, YYNGEE. CDR3 sequence: CASSARSGQKTSTDTQYF. CDR3 in DNA: TGTGCCAGCAGCGCGCGTTCCGGACAGAAGACGAGCACAGATACGCAGTATTTT.

Here the CDR3 reads CASRRLAGGPYEQFF. DNA of the CDR3: TGTGCCAGCAGACGACTAGCGGGGGGGCCATATGAGCAGTTCTTC. This chain uses TRBV6-5 with TRBJ2-1, with 14 bases that match TRBD2. The CDR3 extends over 15 amino acids. V lost 6 bases and J lost 8; bases outside the gene matches: 6. Germline V gives CDR1 MNHEY, CDR2 SVGAGI.

J is TRBJ2-3 and V is TRBV28; perhaps TRBD2 as D (5 bases). V gave up 6 bases and J gave up 1 base, with 8 bases separating them. CDR1 MDHEN and CDR2 SYDVKM come from the germline V gene. The CDR3 consists of 13 residues. In nucleotides, the CDR3 is TGTGCCAGCAGAGCGGTGGGCACAGATACGCAGTATTTT. This sequence encodes CASRAVGTDTQYF. The full variable domain, in which reference TRBV28 and TRBJ2-3 provide the parts outside the CDR3, is DVKVTQSSRYLVKRTGEKVFLECVQDMDHENMFWYRQDPGLGLRLIYFSYDVKMKEKGDIPEGYSVSREKKERFSLILESASTNQTSMYLCASRAVGTDTQYFGPGTRLTVL.

This clone has just a few counts. The V and J genes are TRBV7-9 and TRBJ1-2, with TRBD1 matching 9 bases. Trimming took 2 bases from V and 1 from J; bases not matched to a gene: 5. Germline V gene lookup returns CDR1 SEHNR and CDR2 FQNEAQ (reference sequence). The CDR3 totals 16 residues. The CDR3 region is CASSLTGGENNYGYTF. The CDR3 DNA is TGTGCCAGCAGCTTAACAGGGGGCGAAAATAACTATGGCTACACCTTC.

The V gene is TRBV18, the J gene TRBJ2-3; weak D call: TRBD1 (5 bases). The CDR3 runs to 17 residues. Trimming pared 3 bases from V and 0 bases from J, leaving 16 bases between. Germline V gives CDR1 KGHSH, CDR2 LQKENI. CDR3: CASSPPGWGASTDTQYF. The CDR3 nucleotides are TGTGCCAGCTCACCTCCCGGGTGGGGCGCGAGCACAGATACGCAGTATTTT. Full variable domain (missing parts from reference TRBV18 and TRBJ2-3): NAGVMQNPRHLVRRRGQEARLRCSPMKGHSHVYWYRQLPEEGLKFMVYLQKENIIDESGMPKERFSAEFPKEGPSILRIQQVVRGDSAAYFCASSPPGWGASTDTQYFGPGTRLTVL.

This chain connects TRBV6-5 to TRBJ2-1; TRBD2 agrees at 7 bases. V lost 7 bases, J lost 7 bases, and 10 bases stayed unmatched. Germline V gene sequence: CDR1 MNHEY, CDR2 SVGAGI. This CDR3 contains 14 residues. This chain's CDR3 is CASTQRGWGNEQFF. The CDR3 DNA is TGTGCCAGCACACAGCGGGGCTGGGGGAATGAGCAGTTCTTC.

The chain couples TRBV28 to TRBJ2-7; a possible D gene is TRBD1 (6 bases). Trimming removed 3 bases from V and 4 bases from J, with 7 bases in between. The germline CDR1 and CDR2 sequences are MDHEN and SYDVKM. The CDR3 runs to 12 residues. Here the CDR3 DNA reads TGTGCCAGCAGTTTCCAGGGGTACGAGCAGTACTTC. Translation: CASSFQGYEQYF.

A single count supports this clone. V is TRBV30 and J is TRBJ1-1; TRBD1 matches at 9 bases. V was pared by 4 bases and J by 6 bases, with 3 bases of the junction left unmatched. The germline V gene encodes CDR1 GTSNPN and CDR2 SVGIG (reference sequence). This CDR3 comprises 12 residues. The CDR3 region has the DNA TGTGCCTGGAATACAGGGGGCCCTGAAGCTTTCTTT. It translates to CAWNTGGPEAFF.

This chain connects TRBV6-5 to TRBJ2-1; D is perhaps TRBD2 (5 bases). Deletions cut 6 bases from V and 9 bases from J, with 15 bases between. Per the germline V gene, CDR1 is MNHEY and CDR2 is SVGAGI. The CDR3 spans 13 residues. The CDR3 sequence is CASSLSEGGEQFF. CDR3 in DNA: TGTGCCAGCAGCCTATCTGAAGGAGGTGAGCAGTTCTTC.

For the CDR3, the DNA is TGTGCCAGCAGCGCGGGATATGGCTACACCTTC. Its protein is CASSAGYGYTF. The chain recombines TRBV7-3 with TRBJ1-2; unclear D gene. Germline CDR1 is SGHTA and CDR2 is FQGTGA. This CDR3 has 11 amino acids. V was clipped by 5 bases and J by 5 bases, with 6 bases between them.

This chain links TRBV5-6 with TRBJ2-7; 8 bases map to TRBD1. The ends lost 4 bases at V and 2 bases at J; junction bases unmatched: 2. The germline CDR1 and CDR2 sequences are SGHDT and YYEEEE. The CDR3 covers 13 residues. The CDR3 sequence is CASSRGQAYEQYF. CDR3 sequence (DNA): TGTGCCAGCAGCCGGGGACAGGCCTACGAGCAGTACTTC.

The chain joins TRBV7-3 to TRBJ1-1; D is unclear. V was trimmed by 6 bases and J by 7 bases, leaving 15 bases between them. CDR1 is SGHTA and CDR2 is FQGTGA in the germline V gene. The CDR3 sequence is 13 residues long. The CDR3 coding sequence is TGTGCCAGCAGTTATTTTGGGCGCTTTGAAGCTTTCTTT. This sequence encodes CASSYFGRFEAFF.

There are a few counts of this clone. The chain joins TRBV4-2 to TRBJ2-3, with TRBD2 identical over 7 bases. The CDR3 totals 14 residues. In germline, CDR1 is LGHNA, CDR2 YNFKEQ. V lost 0 bases and J lost 7; bases outside the gene matches: 4. In nucleotides, the CDR3 is TGTGCCAGCAGCCAAGATCGGGGGGTATATACGCAGTATTTT. It encodes CASSQDRGVYTQYF.

The genes are TRBV11-3 and TRBJ2-7, with 8 bases that match TRBD1. The length of the CDR3 is 14 residues. CDR1 and CDR2 from the germline V gene are SGHNT and YENEEA. Losses at the gene ends were 7 bases for V and 2 bases for J; bases not matched to a gene: 7. The CDR3 spells CASTPGTGPYEQYF. CDR3 nucleotide sequence: TGTGCCAGCACTCCCGGGACAGGTCCCTACGAGCAGTACTTC.

This sequence joins TRBV6-5 and TRBJ2-7; no clear D gene. CDR3 size: 11 residues. Germline loops: CDR1 MNHEY, CDR2 SVGAGI. V lost 9 bases and J 6 bases, leaving 12 bases between the germline ends. The CDR3 reads CASHYPGEQYF. In DNA, the CDR3 is TGTGCCAGTCATTATCCGGGCGAGCAGTACTTC.

The chain is built from TRBV7-6 and TRBJ1-1, with D uncertain. V lost 1 base to trimming and J lost 4 bases, with 10 bases between them. Germline CDR1 reads SGHVS; CDR2 reads FNYEAQ. The CDR3 length is 14 residues. The CDR3, as DNA: TGTGCCAGCAGCTTAGAGGCAGGCTTCACTGAAGCTTTCTTT. This gives the protein CASSLEAGFTEAFF.

The chain combines TRBV28 with TRBJ2-1; 8 positions match TRBD2. The germline V gene encodes CDR1 MDHEN and CDR2 SYDVKM. The CDR3 runs to 15 residues. Unmatched junction bases numbered 6, after V lost 6 bases and J lost 2 bases. In DNA form, the CDR3 reads TGTGCCAGCAGGCCCGGGGGGGGCCCCTACAATGAGCAGTTCTTC. Translating gives CASRPGGGPYNEQFF.

V is TRBV5-1 and J is TRBJ2-5; TRBD1 matches at 7 bases. V lost 4 bases to trimming and J lost 5 bases; unmatched junction nucleotides: 11. Germline V gene sequence: CDR1 SGHRS, CDR2 YFSETQ. This CDR3 region has 15 residues. CDR3 region: CASSPRTGRGETQYF. The CDR3 nucleotides are TGCGCCAGCAGCCCCCGGACAGGCAGGGGGGAGACCCAGTACTTC.

The V gene is TRBV6-1, the J gene TRBJ2-1; 11 positions match TRBD1. Germline CDR1 reads MNHNS; CDR2 reads SASEGT. The CDR3 loop spans 14 amino acids. With 6 bases clipped from V and 6 bases from J, the junction kept 4 bases outside the gene matches. CDR3 sequence: CASRTGTGGNEQFF. DNA for the CDR3: TGTGCCAGCAGGACCGGGACAGGGGGCAATGAGCAGTTCTTC.

This chain joins TRBV6-6 and TRBJ2-3; 7 bases agree with TRBD2. Germline V gives CDR1 MNHNY, CDR2 SVGAGI (reference sequence). V was pared by 0 bases and J by 1 base, with 1 base of the junction left unmatched. The CDR3 contains 15 residues. CDR3 DNA sequence: TGTGCCAGCAGTTACTCGGCGGGAGGCACAGATACGCAGTATTTT. Amino acid sequence: CASSYSAGGTDTQYF.